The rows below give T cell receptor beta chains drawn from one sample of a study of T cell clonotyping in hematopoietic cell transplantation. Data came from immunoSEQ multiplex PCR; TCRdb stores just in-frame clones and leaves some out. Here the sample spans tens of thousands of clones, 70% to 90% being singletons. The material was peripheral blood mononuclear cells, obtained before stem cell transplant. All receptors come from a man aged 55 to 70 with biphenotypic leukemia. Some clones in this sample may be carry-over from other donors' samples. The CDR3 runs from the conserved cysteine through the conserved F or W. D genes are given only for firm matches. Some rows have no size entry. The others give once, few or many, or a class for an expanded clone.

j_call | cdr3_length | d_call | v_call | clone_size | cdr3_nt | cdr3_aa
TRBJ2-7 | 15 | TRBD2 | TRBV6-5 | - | TGTGCCAGCAGTTCCCCGGGACTAGGGACTGTCGAGCAGTACTTC | CASSSPGLGTVEQYF
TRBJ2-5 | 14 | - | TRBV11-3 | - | TGTGCCAGCAGCTTAGATGGTGGGCAAGAGACCCAGTACTTC | CASSLDGGQETQYF
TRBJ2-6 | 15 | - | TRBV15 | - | TGTGCCACCTCGGGGGCCTACTCTGGGGCCAACGTCCTGACTTTC | CATSGAYSGANVLTF
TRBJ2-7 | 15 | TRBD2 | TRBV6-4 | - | TGTGCCAGCAGTGCCGGGACTAAGGGAAGCTACGAGCAGTACTTC | CASSAGTKGSYEQYF
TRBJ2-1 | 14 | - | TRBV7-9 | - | TGTGCCAGCAGCCCCGACAGGTCCTACAATGAGCAGTTCTTC | CASSPDRSYNEQFF
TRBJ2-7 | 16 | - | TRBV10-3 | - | TGTGCCATCAGTGGGGGGTGGGCTAGCGATACCTACGAGCAGTACTTC | CAISGGWASDTYEQYF
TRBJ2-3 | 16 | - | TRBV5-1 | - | TGCGCCAGCAGCTCACTTCAGGCGGCGGACACAGATACGCAGTATTTT | CASSSLQAADTDTQYF
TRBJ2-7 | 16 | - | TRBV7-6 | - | TGTGCCAGCAGCTCCCCGGGTGGCGGGACCAGCTACGAGCAGTACTTC | CASSSPGGGTSYEQYF
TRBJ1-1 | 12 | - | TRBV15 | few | TGTGCCACCAGCTTTATCGACACTGAAGCTTTCTTT | CATSFIDTEAFF
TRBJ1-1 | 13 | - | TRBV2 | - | TGTGCCAGCAGTTCTGACCCGGGGACTGAAGCTTTCTTT | CASSSDPGTEAFF
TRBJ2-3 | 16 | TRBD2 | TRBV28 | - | TGTGCCAGCAGTCCCGGGACTAGCGGGGCGTGGGATACGCAGTATTTT | CASSPGTSGAWDTQYF
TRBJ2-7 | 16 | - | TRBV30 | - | TGTGCCTGGAAGCCTCTAGAGTATTATACCACCTACGAGCAGTACTTC | CAWKPLEYYTTYEQYF
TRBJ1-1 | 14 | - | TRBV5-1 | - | TGCGCCAGCAGCTTGGCCAGCATGAACACTGAAGCTTTCTTT | CASSLASMNTEAFF
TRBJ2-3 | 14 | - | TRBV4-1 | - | TGCGCCAGCAGCCAGAGCGGGAGCACAGATACGCAGTATTTT | CASSQSGSTDTQYF
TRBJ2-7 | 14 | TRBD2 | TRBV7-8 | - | TGTGCCAGCAGCTTCACCGGGACTAGCAGCGAGCAGTACTTC | CASSFTGTSSEQYF
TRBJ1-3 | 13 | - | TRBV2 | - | TGTGCCAGCAGCCAGCTCACTGGAAACACCATATATTTT | CASSQLTGNTIYF
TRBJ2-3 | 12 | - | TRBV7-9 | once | TGTGCCAGCAGCCCGGCGTCAGATACGCAGTATTTT | CASSPASDTQYF
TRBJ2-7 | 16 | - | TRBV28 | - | TGTGCCAGCAGTTTGAATCCGAGACAGGTACTATACGAGCAGTACTTC | CASSLNPRQVLYEQYF
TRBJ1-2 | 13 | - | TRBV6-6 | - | TGTGCCAGCAACAACAGGGTTTCCTATGGCTACACCTTC | CASNNRVSYGYTF
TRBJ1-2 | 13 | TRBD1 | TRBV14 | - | TGTGCCAGCAGCCATAATACAGGGGCTGGCTACACCTTC | CASSHNTGAGYTF
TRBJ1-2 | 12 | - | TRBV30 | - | TGTGCCTGGGACCCCGCCGTGGGTGGCTACACCTTC | CAWDPAVGGYTF
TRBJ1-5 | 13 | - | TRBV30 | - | TGTGCCTGGAGTGGGGGGGGCTTTCAGCCCCAGCATTTT | CAWSGGGFQPQHF
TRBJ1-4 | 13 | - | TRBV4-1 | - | TGCGCCAGCAGCCAAGCCACACCTGAAAAACTGTTTTTT | CASSQATPEKLFF
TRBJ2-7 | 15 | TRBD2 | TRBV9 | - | TGTGCCAGCAGCGTAGCCAGCGGGAGGGCCTCCGAGCAGTACTTC | CASSVASGRASEQYF
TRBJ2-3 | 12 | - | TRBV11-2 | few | TGTGCCAGCAGCCCCGCAGGGGATACGCAGTATTTT | CASSPAGDTQYF
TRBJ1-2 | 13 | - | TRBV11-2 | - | TGTGCCAGCACCGAAGGGCGGAACTATGGCTACACCTTC | CASTEGRNYGYTF
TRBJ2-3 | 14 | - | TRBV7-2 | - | TGTGCCAGCAGCTTAGGGGGGTACGCAGATACGCAGTATTTT | CASSLGGYADTQYF
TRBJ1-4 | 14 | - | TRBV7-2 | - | TGTGCCAGCAGCTTGGGAGCAACTAATGAAAAACTGTTTTTT | CASSLGATNEKLFF
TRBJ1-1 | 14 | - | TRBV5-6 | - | TGTGCCAGCAGCGCGGTGGGGGTGAACACTGAAGCTTTCTTT | CASSAVGVNTEAFF
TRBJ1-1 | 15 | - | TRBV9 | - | TGTGCCAGCAGCGCCGAGGGTGTGGTGAACACTGAAGCTTTCTTT | CASSAEGVVNTEAFF
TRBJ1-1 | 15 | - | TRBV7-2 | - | TGTGCCAGCAGCCTATGGGGGACACTGAACACTGAAGCTTTCTTT | CASSLWGTLNTEAFF
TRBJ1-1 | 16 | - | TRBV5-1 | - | TGCGCCAGCAGCTTGGCCGGAGTTGACGATAACACTGAAGCTTTCTTT | CASSLAGVDDNTEAFF
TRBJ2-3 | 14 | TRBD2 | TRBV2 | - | TGTGCCAGCAGCCGAACGACTAGCGGGGATACGCAGTATTTT | CASSRTTSGDTQYF
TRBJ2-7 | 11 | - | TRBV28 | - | TGTGCCAGCAGTTTATTCGACGAGCAGTACTTC | CASSLFDEQYF
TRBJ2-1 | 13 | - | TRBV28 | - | TGTGCCAGCAGTTTACAGGGCTACAATGAGCAGTTCTTC | CASSLQGYNEQFF
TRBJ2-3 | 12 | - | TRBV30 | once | TGTGCCTGGAGTGCACTAGGCGCTACGCAGTATTTT | CAWSALGATQYF
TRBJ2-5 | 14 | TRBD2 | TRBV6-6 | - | TGTGCCAGCAGCCTTGAGCGGGGGCCGGAGACCCAGTACTTC | CASSLERGPETQYF
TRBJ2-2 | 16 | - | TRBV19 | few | TGTGCCAGTAGTATGGTGACCACCCTGAACACCGGGGAGCTGTTTTTT | CASSMVTTLNTGELFF
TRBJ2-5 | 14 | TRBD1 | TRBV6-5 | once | TGTGCCAGCAGTCATTGGACAGGGCAAGAGACCCAGTACTTC | CASSHWTGQETQYF
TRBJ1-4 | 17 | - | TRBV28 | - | TGTGCCAGCACTTCTTTGGGGGCCGAAGACCGTAATGAAAAACTGTTTTTT | CASTSLGAEDRNEKLFF
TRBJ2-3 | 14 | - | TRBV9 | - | TGTGCCAGCAGCGTTACACCTACCACAGATACGCAGTATTTT | CASSVTPTTDTQYF
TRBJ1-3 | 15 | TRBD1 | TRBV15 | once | TGTGCCACAACCAACAGGGGGCTATCTGGAAACACCATATATTTT | CATTNRGLSGNTIYF
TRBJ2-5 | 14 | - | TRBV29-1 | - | TGCAGCGCCTGTTCGTGGGCGGACCAAGAGACCCAGTACTTC | CSACSWADQETQYF